This T cell receptor beta chain was sequenced for a study of cytomegalovirus exposure and HLA in healthy donors. CDR3 size: 12 residues. J was trimmed by 3 bases and V by 9 bases; bases with no gene match: 5. In germline, CDR1 is SNHLY, CDR2 FYNNEI. Study-wide findings and caveats: As confirmed in vitro, a few CMV-associated chains were specific for CMV antigens.

On this clone: Its antigen is currently unknown.

Primers: 60 Vbeta forward and 13 Jbeta reverse. Sequencing was performed with immunoSEQ multiplex PCR; in TCRdb, only in-frame clones are kept and a portion is missing. The sample shows under 300,000 clones, around 86% of them seen only once. The sequence was collected from a man in his forties in good health and CMV-seropositive. The chain combines TRBV2 with TRBJ2-7; 7 bases map to TRBD1. Specimen: PBMCs. CDR3 sequence (DNA): TGTGCCAGACGGGACAGTAACTACGAGCAGTACTTC. It yields the protein CARRDSNYEQYF.